The next 8 T cell receptor beta chains were all read from a single sample in a study of blood T cell repertoires in COVID-19. The method was immunoSEQ multiplex PCR; TCRdb's version includes in-frame clones alone and lacks a portion of them. Here the sample spans around 260,000 clones, about nine tenths being singletons. The sample taken for sequencing was peripheral blood. Source of these receptors: a woman in her 30s with COVID-19, enrolled during active disease.

The chain recombines TRBV29-1 with TRBJ1-2; TRBD1 is a possible D gene (5 bases). Looked up from germline, CDR1 is SQVTM and CDR2 is ANQGSEA. V lost 6 bases to trimming and J lost 3 bases, with 17 bases between them. This CDR3 contains 14 residues. In DNA form, the CDR3 reads TGCAGCGTCCTCGAATCCGGGACTCACTATGGCTACACCTTC. Encoded protein: CSVLESGTHYGYTF.

This clone was counted once. The J gene is TRBJ2-1, the V gene TRBV3-1 (or the pseudogene TRBV3-2); tentative D call: TRBD2 (6 bases). Trimming shortened V by 0 bases and J by 8 bases, and 11 bases separated the two germline ends. The CDR3 spans 14 residues. Germline assignment: CDR1 LGHDT and CDR2 YNNKEL (reference sequence). CDR3 protein: CASSQDQGLDEQFF. CDR3 sequence (DNA): TGTGCCAGCAGCCAAGATCAGGGACTGGATGAGCAGTTCTTC.

The CDR3 bases are TGTGCCAGCAGTTTACTAGGACAGGGGTACTATGGCTACACCTTC. It translates to CASSLLGQGYYGYTF. The chain has TRBV27 and TRBJ1-2; the match to TRBD1 covers 9 bases. Germline assignment: CDR1 MNHEY and CDR2 SMNVEV (reference sequence). The V segment lost 2 bases and the J segment 3 bases; nucleotides outside the gene matches: 4. This CDR3 is 15 amino acids long.

V usage is TRBV5-4 and J usage is TRBJ2-7; D possibly corresponds to TRBD2 (7 bases). This CDR3 contains 14 residues. V lost 3 bases and J 7 bases, leaving 17 bases between the germline ends. In germline, CDR1 is SGHNT, CDR2 YYREEE (reference sequence). CDR3: CASSSYLKGGEQYF. The CDR3 nucleotides read TGTGCCAGCAGCTCTTACTTGAAGGGGGGGGAGCAGTACTTC.

DNA of the CDR3: TGTGCCTGGTCTGCAGGACAGGGATACGAGCAGTACTTC. Encoded protein: CAWSAGQGYEQYF. The chain uses TRBV30 and TRBJ2-7; TRBD1 matches 8 bases. The J segment lost 4 bases and the V segment lost 5 bases, leaving 7 bases of the junction unmatched. Looked up from germline, CDR1 is GTSNPN and CDR2 is SVGIG (reference sequence). The CDR3 has 13 amino acids. The full variable domain, its missing parts supplied by reference TRBV30 and TRBJ2-7, is SQTIHQWPATLVQPVGSPLSLECTVEGTSNPNLYWYRQAAGRGLQLLFYSVGIGQISSEVPQNLSASRPQDRQFILSSKKLLLSDSGFYLCAWSAGQGYEQYFGPGTRLTVT.

The chain recombines TRBV30 with TRBJ1-2; a weak D match, TRBD1 (6 bases). Trimming took off 4 bases at V and 0 bases at J, with 12 bases between the two ends. Germline values: CDR1 GTSNPN, CDR2 SVGIG (reference sequence). The CDR3 contains 14 residues. CDR3 sequence: CAWITGITNYGYTF. CDR3 nucleotides: TGTGCCTGGATAACAGGGATAACTAACTATGGCTACACCTTC. Combining the CDR3 with reference TRBV30 and TRBJ1-2 gives the whole variable domain SQTIHQWPATLVQPVGSPLSLECTVEGTSNPNLYWYRQAAGRGLQLLFYSVGIGQISSEVPQNLSASRPQDRQFILSSKKLLLSDSGFYLCAWITGITNYGYTFGSGTRLTVV.

The J gene is TRBJ1-3, the V gene TRBV5-1, with TRBD1 matching 9 bases. The germline CDR1 and CDR2 sequences are SGHRS and YFSETQ. This CDR3 is 16 amino acids long. V was pared by 4 bases and J by 2 bases, with 7 bases of the junction left unmatched. The CDR3 bases are TGCGCCAGCAGCCGATTAGGACAGGGGACTGGAAACACCATATATTTT. Encoded protein: CASSRLGQGTGNTIYF.

V gene TRBV5-1 combines with J gene TRBJ2-7, with 7 bases matching TRBD2. The V gene's germline CDR1 is SGHRS and CDR2 YFSETQ. The CDR3 runs to 17 residues. The V and J ends lost 1 base and 0 bases, in that order; junction bases with no gene match: 10. CDR3 DNA: TGCGCCAGCAGCTTGTCTCTCTCGGGGGAGGGCTCCTACGAGCAGTACTTC. Its translation: CASSLSLSGEGSYEQYF.